The clone carrying this T cell receptor (beta chain) was counted between two and nine times. With a J-beta primer mix and a sample-barcoded 5' primer, a second PCR ran about 7 to 11 cycles. TCRdb called the 5' RACE reads again in MiXCR, with one record for every CDR3 protein. The profile shows around 1.1 million distinct CDR3 sequences, less than 45% of them singletons. These data come from a study of blood T cells in healthy people across ages. Overall study: Capturing about one barcoded beta molecule per two T cells was achieved by template switching.

Looked up from germline, CDR1 is ENHRY and CDR2 is SYGVKD. V was clipped by 4 bases and J by 1 base, with 4 bases between them. The CDR3 sequence is 12 residues long. The V call is TRBV10-3, the J call TRBJ1-1; D is ambiguous. The sequenced material came from blood. This receptor was identified in a man younger than 35 in good health. CDR3 in amino acids: CAISGRNTEAFF. The CDR3 bases are TGTGCCATCAGTGGCAGGAACACTGAAGCTTTCTTT.